The 10 T cell receptor beta chains in this list originate from one sample, sequenced in a study of siplizumab effects on memory and regulatory T cells. Measured with immunoSEQ multiplex PCR; TCRdb has only the in-frame clones, and not every one. The repertoire holds tens of thousands of clones, with around 78% as singletons. Input material: memory CD4+ T cells sorted from blood. The receptors were gathered from a human donor in good health.

The chain has TRBV5-6 and TRBJ2-1, with D hard to call. CDR3 length: 12 residues. The germline V and J ends were trimmed by 3 bases and 3 bases, with 4 bases remaining between them. Germline CDR1 SGHDT, CDR2 YYEEEE. Here the CDR3 DNA reads TGTGCCAGCAGCTACGACTACAATGAGCAGTTCTTC. Residues: CASSYDYNEQFF.

Only one count was recorded for this clone. J is TRBJ2-7 and V is TRBV6-6; TRBD1 is a possible D gene (6 bases). Germline V CDR1 and CDR2: MNHNY, SVGAGI (reference sequence). The CDR3 totals 15 residues. V was trimmed by 6 bases and J by 1 base, leaving 16 bases between them. CDR3 loop: CASSSAGAPSYEQYF. CDR3 coding DNA: TGTGCCAGCAGCTCCGCAGGGGCCCCATCCTACGAGCAGTACTTC.

This clone is deemed medium-sized (0.01 to 0.1%). This chain joins TRBV10-3 and TRBJ1-6; tentative D call: TRBD1 (5 bases). Trimming removed 5 bases at V and 14 bases at J, with 19 bases between. The CDR3 is made up of 14 amino acids. Germline CDR1 and CDR2: ENHRY and SYGVKD. The CDR3 DNA follows: TGTGCCATCAGTACCACAGGTGGGGGGTCGTCCCTCCACTTT. Protein sequence: CAISTTGGGSSLHF.

The chain recombines TRBV10-1 with TRBJ2-3; 8 bases align to TRBD2. The V gene end was trimmed by 5 bases and the J gene end by 1 base; junction bases not matched to a gene: 5. The CDR3 runs to 15 residues. From germline, CDR1 is WNHNN and CDR2 SYGVQD (reference sequence). The CDR3 reads CASSSTSGGTDTQYF. Here the CDR3 DNA reads TGCGCCAGCAGTTCCACTAGCGGAGGCACAGATACGCAGTATTTT.

The chain carries TRBV10-3 and TRBJ1-5; 7 bases are a match to TRBD1. CDR1 ENHRY and CDR2 SYGVKD come from the germline V gene. The CDR3 runs 14 residues. Trimming took 10 bases from V and 6 from J; bases not matched to a gene: 12. The CDR3 loop is CATSNAGGSQPQHF. As DNA, the CDR3 is TGTGCCACCAGCAATGCAGGGGGTTCTCAGCCCCAGCATTTT.

The chain recombines TRBV6-5 with TRBJ2-7; no clear D. Germline CDR1 and CDR2: MNHEY and SVGAGI. The germline V and J ends were trimmed by 4 bases and 3 bases, with 7 bases remaining between them. The CDR3 covers 12 residues. The CDR3 DNA follows: TGTGCCAGCAGTTCTTCCTACTACGAGCAGTACTTC. Translated: CASSSSYYEQYF.

The V and J genes are TRBV4-1 and TRBJ1-2, with D perhaps matching TRBD1 (6 bases). CDR1 is MGHRA and CDR2 is YSYEKL in the germline V gene. The V end was cut by 1 base, the J end by 8 bases, with 14 bases between. This CDR3 comprises 14 residues. CDR3 bases: TGCGCCAGCAGCCAAGTGGGGACACTCCGGGGCTACACCTTC. This gives the protein CASSQVGTLRGYTF.

The gene calls are TRBV6-6 and TRBJ1-5; D gene uncertain. This CDR3 is built from 12 residues. Germline V CDR1 and CDR2: MNHNY, SVGAGI (reference sequence). Trimming left V 4 bases short and J 7 bases short, with 8 bases between. The CDR3 protein is CASSSSQQPQHF. In DNA form, the CDR3 reads TGTGCCAGCAGTTCCAGTCAGCAGCCCCAGCATTTT.

The chain uses TRBV14 and TRBJ1-2; unclear D gene. This CDR3 is built from 14 residues. CDR1 and CDR2 from the germline V gene are SGHDN and FVKESK. Trimming took off 0 bases at V and 4 bases at J, with 9 bases between the two ends. The CDR3 protein is CASSQDRGSYGYTF. CDR3 in DNA: TGTGCCAGCAGCCAAGACCGGGGAAGCTATGGCTACACCTTC.

The genes are TRBV19 and TRBJ1-5, with no clear D. The germline gives CDR1 LNHDA, CDR2 SQIVND (reference sequence). The germline V and J ends were trimmed by 5 bases and 0 bases, with 23 bases remaining between them. This CDR3 comprises 19 residues. CDR3 residues: CASSLIVGDLFYSNQPQHF. The CDR3 nucleotides read TGTGCCAGTAGTCTAATAGTGGGAGACTTGTTCTATAGCAATCAGCCCCAGCATTTT. The full variable domain, completed using reference TRBV19 and TRBJ1-5, is DGGITQSPKYLFRKEGQNVTLSCEQNLNHDAMYWYRQDPGQGLRLIYYSQIVNDFQKGDIAEGYSVSREKKESFPLTVTSAQKNPTAFYLCASSLIVGDLFYSNQPQHFGDGTRLSIL.